The clone carrying this TCR beta chain was recorded at least ten times. The antigen remains unidentified. Looked up from germline, CDR1 is DFQATT and CDR2 is SNEGSKA (reference sequence). V was pared by 4 bases and J by 10 bases, with 14 bases between. The CDR3 spans 12 residues. This entry belongs to a study of T cells after yellow fever vaccination. Study details: Fractions low in cell number were prepared with SMART-Seq v4 Ultra Low Input.

Overall study findings and caveats: Most primary-vaccination clones reappeared after the booster (about 97% CD4, 75% to 90% CD8).

The study made its TCR cDNA through 5'RACE template switching. That step introduced a universal primer site along with UMIs. TCRdb reprocessed the 5' RACE reads via MiXCR and lists one record per CDR3 protein. The table has under 300,000 distinct CDR3 sequences, less than 9% seen once; the top ten hold approximately 0.87%. V gene TRBV20-1 combines with J gene TRBJ2-1, with D hard to call. The material was CD4+ T cells sorted from PBMCs, obtained 15 days after the yellow fever booster vaccination. This sequence originates from a young man who received the YFV17D yellow fever vaccine. CDR3 protein: CSAIWGWREQFF. The CDR3 bases are TGCAGTGCTATTTGGGGTTGGCGAGAGCAGTTCTTC.